This TCR beta chain was sequenced for a study of T cell responses to AZD1222 COVID-19 vaccine. Assay: immunoSEQ multiplex PCR; the TCRdb copy retains only in-frame clones and omits some. The sample records about 85,000 clones, approximately 89% being singletons. The V and J ends lost 5 bases and 2 bases respectively, with 19 bases between them. This CDR3 is built from 17 residues. Germline V gene data show CDR1 as SGHVS and CDR2 as FNYEAQ. Study-wide results and limits: Among spike-specific TCRs, nearly half reportedly target unmutated variant regions. Breadth and depth of Spike-specific TCRs rose after two AZD1222 doses. Regions 160-218 and 743-854 dominated among vaccine-associated CD4 TCRs spanning spike. In all cases, repertoires were sampled only after the peak T cell response.

About this clone: Its antigen is not known.

This sequence was found in an adult in good health. Sequencing was performed on peripheral blood, taken on day 0 of AZD1222 vaccination. The gene calls are TRBV7-6 and TRBJ1-3, with a tentative D call TRBD1 (6 bases). In nucleotides, the CDR3 is TGTGCCAGCAGCCCTCTCCAGGGGTCGATGGCTGGAAACACCATATATTTT. Protein product: CASSPLQGSMAGNTIYF.